This T cell receptor (beta chain) was recovered during a study of PD-1 blockade in classical Hodgkin lymphoma. Findings of the study overall: Before treatment, TCR diversity in newly diagnosed patients was reportedly lower than in healthy donors. Underlying causes for the observed repertoire differences were not defined, possibly disease activity or prior therapy.

Time point noted: newly diagnosed, previously untreated cHL patient sample. Magnetic negative selection was used to purify CD8+ T cells from thawed PBMCs. Comparison samples consisted of PBMCs from newly diagnosed, untreated classical Hodgkin lymphoma. Remarks on this clone: What it binds is not known.

The assay was immunoSEQ multiplex PCR, and TCRdb's table has in-frame clones only and misses some. The sample records roughly 21,000 clones, about 83% being singletons. This CDR3 region has 15 residues. Germline loops: CDR1 GTSNPN, CDR2 SVGIG (reference sequence). With 2 bases clipped from V and 3 bases from J, the junction kept 9 bases outside the gene matches. Material: CD8+ T cells from blood. This sequence originates from a human donor with classical Hodgkin lymphoma. The chain is built from TRBV30 and TRBJ2-7, with 8 bases that match TRBD2. CDR3 in DNA: TGTGCCTGGAGTACATTAGCGGGAAACCGCTACGAGCAGTACTTC. Amino acids: CAWSTLAGNRYEQYF.